The next 3 T cell receptor beta chains were all read from a single sample in a study of human T cells and chemical hapten exposure (TCRdb year 2021). This specimen's time point label, per the study, means: pre-sensitization, week 0. What this sample's treatment or condition label stands for: therapeutic diphenylcyclopropenone sensitization with weekly scalp DPC. Receptors were amplified or captured by RACE. Instrument used: NextSeq 500. TCRdb redid the processing of the public reads, applying fastp at Q25 and MiXCR, and retained in-frame beta chains. Each CDR3 protein appears once, grouped with its most common genes and DNA. Here the sample has 89,000 or so distinct CDR3 sequences; around 8.8% occur a single time. The ten top clones hold 2.5% to 3% of the sample. This specimen consisted of whole blood, obtained in connection with sensitization to the hapten diphenylcyclopropenone (DPC). Every receptor here comes from a man aged 40-49 years with alopecia areata. Some clones in this sample may be carry-over from other donors' samples.

This clonotype ranks as medium-sized. One junction end disagrees with the germline gene, perhaps due to a read error. The gene calls are TRBV7-6 and TRBJ1-1; D unclear. The CDR3 contains 13 residues. Germline lookup yields CDR1 SGHVS and CDR2 FNYEAQ. The CDR3 bases are TGTGCCAGCAGTTTAGGGAGGAACACTGAAGCTTTCTTT. Protein: CASSLGRNTEAFF.

V usage is TRBV29-1 and J usage is TRBJ2-1; a weak D match, TRBD2 (5 bases). Trimming took off 7 bases at V and 6 bases at J, with 16 bases between the two ends. This CDR3 region has 13 residues. Looked up from germline, CDR1 is SQVTM and CDR2 is ANQGSEA. The CDR3 sequence is CSELALPSNEQFF. DNA of the CDR3: TGCAGCGAATTAGCGCTCCCAAGCAATGAGCAGTTCTTC.

This clonotype is classed as medium-sized. The chain is built from TRBV29-1 and TRBJ1-1; 12 bases are shared with TRBD1. Germline CDR1 and CDR2: SQVTM and ANQGSEA. CDR3 length: 13 amino acids. With 6 bases clipped from V and 12 bases from J, the junction kept 11 bases outside the gene matches. This CDR3 is CSVKGGTGGFSFF. CDR3 nucleotides: TGCAGCGTAAAGGGGGGGACAGGGGGCTTCTCTTTCTTT.